This is a list of T cell receptor beta chains from one sample in a study of regulatory T cells in long-lasting Graves disease. TCRdb fed the multiplex PCR reads into MiXCR, producing one record per CDR3 protein. Here the sample spans about 660,000 distinct CDR3 sequences, 30% being singletons. The sample here was peripheral blood mononuclear cells (PBMCs), taken when the disease was refractory, from a patient treated with antithyroid drugs. The receptor source for this set is a female donor with Graves disease. CDR3s include the opening cysteine and the closing phenylalanine or tryptophan. A D gene is named only where the DNA matches it firmly. The size field is filled for only some rows; it gives once, few, many or a size class.

TRBV10-3	many	TRBD1	TRBJ2-7	CAISSDRGQHEQYF	TGTGCCATCAGTTCAGACAGGGGGCAGCACGAGCAGTACTTC
TRBV3-1	.	.	TRBJ2-5	CASSQVPETQYF	TGTGCCAGCAGCCAAGTTCCGGAGACCCAGTACTTC
TRBV18	.	.	TRBJ1-2	CASSPGGSSDGYTF	TGTGCCAGCTCACCCGGGGGTTCTTCGGATGGCTACACCTTC
TRBV13	.	TRBD1	TRBJ1-2	CASSAGERQGGYTF	TGTGCCAGCAGCGCAGGGGAAAGACAGGGCGGCTACACCTTC
TRBV12-5	.	.	TRBJ2-7	CASGPLPAGQTNYEQYF	TGTGCTAGTGGCCCCCTCCCCGCAGGACAGACCAACTACGAGCAGTACTTC
TRBV6-1	.	.	TRBJ1-2	CASTVGALGNGYTF	TGTGCCAGCACCGTGGGGGCCCTGGGGAACGGCTACACCTTC
TRBV7-3	.	TRBD2	TRBJ2-5	CASSPGLAGTQETQYF	TGTGCCAGCAGCCCCGGACTAGCGGGGACCCAAGAGACCCAGTACTTC
TRBV12-3/TRBV12-4	many	.	TRBJ1-6	CASSPAPNSPLHF	TGTGCCAGCAGCCCGGCCCCGAATTCACCCCTCCACTTT
TRBV15	.	TRBD1	TRBJ1-1	CATSRGDRPNTEAFF	TGTGCCACCAGCAGGGGGGACAGGCCGAACACTGAAGCTTTCTTT
TRBV2	few	TRBD1	TRBJ2-7	CASSGDRGGLYEQYF	TGTGCCAGCAGTGGGGACAGGGGTGGGCTATACGAGCAGTACTTC
TRBV6-5	.	.	TRBJ2-7	CASSYSASTEQYF	TGTGCCAGCAGTTACTCGGCTAGCACTGAGCAGTACTTC
TRBV11-2	few	.	TRBJ1-1	CASRELDTSKSWNTEAFF	TGTGCCAGCAGAGAACTCGACACAAGCAAATCTTGGAACACTGAAGCTTTCTTT
TRBV28	.	.	TRBJ1-5	CASFLGGGNQPQHF	TGTGCCAGCTTCCTGGGAGGTGGCAATCAGCCCCAGCATTTT
TRBV6-1	few	.	TRBJ1-2	CASRLRAYGYTF	TGTGCCAGCAGACTTAGGGCCTATGGCTACACCTTC
TRBV6-1	.	TRBD1	TRBJ2-5	CASRDRGPQETQYF	TGTGCCAGCAGGGACAGGGGGCCCCAAGAGACCCAGTACTTC
TRBV3-1	.	.	TRBJ1-3	CASRQTFVIGRGNTIYF	TGTGCCAGCAGACAAACTTTCGTCATAGGAAGGGGAAACACCATATATTTT
TRBV30	few	TRBD2	TRBJ2-7	CAWSNRGERPTYEQYF	TGTGCCTGGAGCAACCGGGGGGAGAGACCCACCTACGAGCAGTACTTC
TRBV27	few	.	TRBJ1-5	CASSFYGGQPQHF	TGTGCCAGCAGTTTTTATGGGGGTCAGCCCCAGCATTTT
TRBV28	.	.	TRBJ2-5	CASSSSGTAATRYF	TGTGCCAGCAGTTCCTCCGGGACCGCCGCCACCCGGTACTTC
TRBV29-1	.	TRBD1	TRBJ1-5	CSVAGGLDQPQHF	TGCAGCGTCGCAGGGGGGTTGGATCAGCCCCAGCATTTT
TRBV19	.	.	TRBJ1-6	CATSIGDSPLHF	TGTGCCACCTCGATAGGGGACTCACCCCTCCACTTT
TRBV11-2	few	TRBD1	TRBJ1-1	CASSFLSGGNTEAFF	TGTGCCAGCAGCTTTCTCTCAGGGGGGAACACTGAAGCTTTCTTT
TRBV2	many	.	TRBJ1-2	CASGAGGNYGYTF	TGTGCCAGCGGAGCGGGGGGTAACTATGGCTACACCTTC
TRBV20-1	few	.	TRBJ1-2	CSARIVTNYGYTF	TGCAGTGCCCGGATAGTGACTAACTATGGCTACACCTTC
TRBV7-3	.	.	TRBJ2-6	CASSHPPSGANVLTF	TGTGCCAGCAGCCACCCACCCTCTGGGGCCAACGTCCTGACTTTC
TRBV2	.	TRBD1	TRBJ2-6	CASSGRGQGEERWANVLTF	TGTGCCAGCAGTGGACGGGGACAGGGTGAGGAGCGCTGGGCCAACGTCCTGACTTTC
TRBV2	.	.	TRBJ1-2	CASSEIGLYGYAF	TGTGCCAGCAGTGAAATCGGGCTCTATGGCTACGCCTTC
TRBV29-1	once	.	TRBJ2-7	CSVGGRYEQYF	TGCAGCGTTGGAGGCCGCTACGAGCAGTACTTC
TRBV2	many	.	TRBJ1-1	CASLKGLNTEAFF	TGTGCCAGTCTTAAGGGCTTGAACACTGAAGCTTTCTTT
TRBV29-1	.	.	TRBJ1-1	CSVVRERVTEAFF	TGCAGCGTTGTTCGGGAGAGGGTCACTGAAGCTTTCTTT
TRBV24-1	.	TRBD1	TRBJ1-2	CATRDRVDRGYTF	TGTGCCACCAGGGACAGGGTGGATCGTGGCTACACCTTC
TRBV2	few	TRBD2	TRBJ2-1	CASSQGLANNEQFF	TGTGCCAGCAGTCAGGGACTAGCGAACAATGAGCAGTTCTTC
TRBV20-1	.	.	TRBJ2-7	CSARGGQDNEQYF	TGCAGTGCTAGAGGGGGGCAGGACAACGAGCAGTACTTC
TRBV12-3/TRBV12-4	.	.	TRBJ1-1	CASSFRQVFTEAFF	TGTGCCAGCAGTTTCCGGCAGGTCTTCACTGAAGCTTTCTTT
TRBV4-1	.	.	TRBJ1-5	CASSQETGMANQPQHF	TGCGCCAGCAGCCAAGAAACAGGGATGGCCAATCAGCCCCAGCATTTT
TRBV5-6	.	TRBD1	TRBJ2-7	CASRETGKSEQYF	TGTGCCAGCAGAGAGACAGGGAAGAGCGAGCAGTACTTC
TRBV6-1	.	.	TRBJ1-2	CASSGTATRGYTF	TGTGCCAGCAGTGGGACAGCGACCAGGGGCTACACCTTC
TRBV25-1	few	.	TRBJ2-7	CASRLAGTSYEQYF	TGTGCCAGCAGATTGGCCGGGACGTCCTACGAGCAGTACTTC
TRBV20-1	.	TRBD1	TRBJ1-5	CSAETGDNQPQHF	TGCAGTGCTGAGACAGGGGATAATCAGCCCCAGCATTTT
TRBV7-9	.	TRBD2	TRBJ2-3	CASSQDPLAGEVDTQYF	TGTGCCAGCAGCCAAGATCCCCTAGCGGGAGAGGTAGATACGCAGTATTTT
TRBV5-1	.	TRBD1	TRBJ1-6	CASSLVPDRDNSPLHF	TGCGCCAGCAGCTTGGTACCCGACAGGGACAATTCACCCCTCCACTTT
TRBV6-1	.	TRBD2	TRBJ2-7	CASSTKAGDDHEQYF	TGTGCCAGCAGCACAAAAGCGGGAGACGACCACGAGCAGTACTTC
TRBV28	many	.	TRBJ2-2	CASSLRANTGELFF	TGTGCCAGCAGTTTAAGGGCGAACACCGGGGAGCTGTTTTTT
TRBV11-2	.	.	TRBJ1-2	CASSHSPRRGNHGYTF	TGTGCCAGCAGCCACAGCCCACGACGGGGAAATCATGGCTACACCTTC
TRBV5-1	.	.	TRBJ1-3	CASSLDGAPGNTIYF	TGCGCCAGCAGCTTGGATGGGGCGCCTGGAAACACCATATATTTT
TRBV6-2/TRBV6-3	.	.	TRBJ1-1	CASSSDTYTEAFF	TGTGCCAGCAGCTCAGACACGTACACTGAAGCTTTCTTT
TRBV6-1	.	.	TRBJ1-5	CASSEAAWVGIRSNQPQHF	TGTGCCAGCAGTGAAGCGGCGTGGGTAGGGATCCGCTCCAATCAGCCCCAGCATTTT
TRBV29-1	.	.	TRBJ1-1	CSAGGGGNTEAFF	TGCAGCGCCGGGGGCGGTGGGAACACTGAAGCTTTCTTT
TRBV11-2	.	.	TRBJ2-7	CASSPRWTAYEQYF	TGTGCCAGCAGCCCGAGATGGACAGCCTACGAGCAGTACTTC
TRBV7-9	.	TRBD2	TRBJ2-5	CASSLVGGRGETQYF	TGTGCCAGCAGCTTAGTCGGCGGGAGGGGAGAGACCCAGTACTTC
TRBV29-1	.	TRBD2	TRBJ2-7	CSVEINGGEGYEQYF	TGCAGCGTTGAAATAAATGGAGGGGAGGGTTACGAGCAGTACTTC
TRBV28	few	.	TRBJ1-4	CASSLSGVADSEKLFF	TGTGCCAGCAGTTTATCTGGGGTAGCAGATTCTGAAAAACTGTTTTTT
TRBV15	.	TRBD1	TRBJ2-1	CATRGPGQGNPASSYNEQFF	TGTGCCACCAGGGGTCCGGGACAGGGAAACCCCGCGAGCTCCTACAATGAGCAGTTCTTC